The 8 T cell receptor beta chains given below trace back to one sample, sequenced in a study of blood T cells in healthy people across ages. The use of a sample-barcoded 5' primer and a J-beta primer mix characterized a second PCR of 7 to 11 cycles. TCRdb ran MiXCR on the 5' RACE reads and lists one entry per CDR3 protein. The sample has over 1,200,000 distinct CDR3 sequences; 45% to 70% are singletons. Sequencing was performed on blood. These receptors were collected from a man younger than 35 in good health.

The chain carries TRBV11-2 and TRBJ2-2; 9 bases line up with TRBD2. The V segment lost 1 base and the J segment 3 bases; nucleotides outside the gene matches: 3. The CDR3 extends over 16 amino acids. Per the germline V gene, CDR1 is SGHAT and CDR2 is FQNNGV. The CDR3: CASSLAAGGHTGELFF. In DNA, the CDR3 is TGTGCCAGCAGCTTAGCCGCGGGAGGGCACACCGGGGAGCTGTTTTTT.

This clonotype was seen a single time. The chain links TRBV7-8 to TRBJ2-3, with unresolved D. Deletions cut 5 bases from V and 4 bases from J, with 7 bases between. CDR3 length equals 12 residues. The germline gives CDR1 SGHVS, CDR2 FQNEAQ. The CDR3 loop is CASSHNPDTQYF. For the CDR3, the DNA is TGTGCCAGCAGCCACAACCCAGATACGCAGTATTTT.

The CDR3 nucleotides read TGCGCCAGCAGCCGGGGGTCAGGGCCCTTGGATGAGCAGTTCTTC. Protein: CASSRGSGPLDEQFF. This sequence joins TRBV5-1 and TRBJ2-1, with TRBD2 as a possible D gene (6 bases). Trimming removed 4 bases from V and 8 bases from J, with 19 bases in between. In germline, CDR1 is SGHRS, CDR2 YFSETQ. The CDR3 extends over 15 amino acids.

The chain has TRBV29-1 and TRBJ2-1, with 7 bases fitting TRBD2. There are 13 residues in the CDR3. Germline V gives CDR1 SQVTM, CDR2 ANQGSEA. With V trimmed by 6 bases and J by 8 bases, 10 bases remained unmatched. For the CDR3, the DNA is TGCAGCGTAAAGCGGGGACTCTCGGATGAGCAGTTCTTC. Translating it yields CSVKRGLSDEQFF.

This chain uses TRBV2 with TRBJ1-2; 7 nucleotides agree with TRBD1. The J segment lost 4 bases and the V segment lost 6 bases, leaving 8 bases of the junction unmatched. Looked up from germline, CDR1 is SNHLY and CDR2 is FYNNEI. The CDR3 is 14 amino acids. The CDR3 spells CASRQLTGPYGYTF. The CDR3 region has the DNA TGTGCCAGCAGGCAGCTGACAGGGCCCTATGGCTACACCTTC.

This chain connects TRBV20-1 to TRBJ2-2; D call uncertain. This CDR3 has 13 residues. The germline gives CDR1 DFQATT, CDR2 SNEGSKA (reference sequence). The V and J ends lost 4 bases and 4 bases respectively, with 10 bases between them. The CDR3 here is CSAKGNGTGELFF. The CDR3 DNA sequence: TGCAGTGCTAAAGGGAATGGCACCGGGGAGCTGTTTTTT.

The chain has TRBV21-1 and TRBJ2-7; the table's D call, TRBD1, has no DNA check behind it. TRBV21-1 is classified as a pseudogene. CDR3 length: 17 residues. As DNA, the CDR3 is TGTGCCAGCCGCCCCACCCGGACCCGGACAGAAAAATACGAGCAGTACTTC. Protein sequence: CASRPTRTRTEKYEQYF.

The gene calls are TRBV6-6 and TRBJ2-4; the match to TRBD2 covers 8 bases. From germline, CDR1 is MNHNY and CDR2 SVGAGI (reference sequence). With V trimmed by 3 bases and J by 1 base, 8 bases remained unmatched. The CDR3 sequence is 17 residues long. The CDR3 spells CASSYSVQREAKNIQYF. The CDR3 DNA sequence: TGTGCCAGCAGTTATAGTGTCCAGCGGGAGGCCAAAAACATTCAGTACTTC.